Below are 9 T cell receptor beta chains sequenced from a single sample in a study of identical twins. TCRdb reanalysed the 5' RACE reads using MiXCR and keeps one entry per CDR3 protein. The profile covers 280,000 or so distinct CDR3 sequences, with approximately 8% appearing a single time and roughly 2.1% taken by the ten largest. The same specimen was also included in a second study, on yellow fever vaccine responses in identical twins.

The source material was memory (CD45RO+) T cells sorted from blood. Source of these receptors: a woman aged 18-30 years in good health.

This clonotype was detected many times. V usage is TRBV11-2 and J usage is TRBJ2-1; D is possibly TRBD1 or TRBD2 (5 bases each). Germline CDR1 reads SGHAT; CDR2 reads FQNNGV. The CDR3 is 15 amino acids. Trimming pared 1 base from V and 7 bases from J, leaving 14 bases between. Here the CDR3 DNA reads TGTGCCAGCAGCTTAGGCTCCGGGGCCGGAAATGAGCAGTTCTTC. This encodes CASSLGSGAGNEQFF.

In its sample, this clonotype was seen a few times. The rearrangement uses TRBV12-5 and TRBJ1-1, with unresolved D. Deletions cut 0 bases from V and 8 bases from J, with 7 bases between. The CDR3 is made up of 12 amino acids. Germline CDR1 is LGHNT and CDR2 is FRNRAP. CDR3 residues: CASGLVAREAFF. For the CDR3, the DNA is TGTGCTAGTGGTTTGGTAGCGCGCGAAGCTTTCTTT.

This clonotype was detected ten times or more. The chain recombines TRBV9 with TRBJ1-2, with D hard to call. V was clipped by 0 bases and J by 3 bases, with 6 bases between them. Germline V lookup: CDR1 SGDLS, CDR2 YYNGEE. This CDR3 spans 13 amino acids. The chain's CDR3 is CASSVDGYYGYTF. CDR3 coding DNA: TGTGCCAGCAGCGTAGACGGCTACTATGGCTACACCTTC.

This clonotype was detected ten times or more. The chain has TRBV7-8 and TRBJ2-2, with TRBD1 as a possible D gene (6 bases). CDR1 is SGHVS and CDR2 is FQNEAQ in the germline V gene. V was trimmed by 4 bases and J by 5 bases, leaving 14 bases between them. This CDR3 is built from 15 residues. The CDR3 protein is CASSSNRVGTGELFF. As DNA, the CDR3 is TGTGCCAGCAGCTCGAACAGGGTGGGGACCGGGGAGCTGTTTTTT.

The chain links TRBV29-1 to TRBJ1-5; possible D gene TRBD1, 5 bases. In germline, CDR1 is SQVTM, CDR2 ANQGSEA. The V gene lost 4 bases and the J gene lost 2 bases, with 9 bases spanning the gap. The CDR3 runs 13 residues. CDR3: CSVGGGGNQPQHF. CDR3 coding DNA: TGCAGCGTTGGTGGGGGGGGCAATCAGCCCCAGCATTTT.

This clonotype has just a few counts. This chain joins TRBV11-1 and TRBJ2-1; 12 nucleotides match TRBD2. This CDR3 has 18 amino acids. Germline V gene data show CDR1 as SGHAT and CDR2 as FQDESV (reference sequence). V dropped 5 bases and J dropped 3; count of bases not matched to a gene: 11. The DNA of the CDR3 is TGTGCCAGCAGCCAGCCTAGCGGGGGGGCCGGCGTCTACAATGAGCAGTTCTTC. Its translation is CASSQPSGGAGVYNEQFF. Using reference TRBV11-1 and TRBJ2-1 for the parts outside the CDR3, the full variable domain is EAEVAQSPRYKITEKSQAVAFWCDPISGHATLYWYRQILGQGPELLVQFQDESVVDDSQLPKDRFSAERLKGVDSTLKIQPAELGDSAMYLCASSQPSGGAGVYNEQFFGPGTRLTVL.

The table lists this clonotype with many counts. The chain recombines TRBV7-9 with TRBJ1-2; no reliable D call. Germline values: CDR1 SEHNR, CDR2 FQNEAQ (reference sequence). V gave up 0 bases and J gave up 8 bases, with 10 bases separating them. This CDR3 contains 13 residues. This CDR3 is CASSLAGGIGYTF. CDR3 in DNA: TGTGCCAGCAGCTTAGCCGGAGGGATCGGCTACACCTTC.

This clonotype has ten or more counts. The chain carries TRBV11-2 and TRBJ2-1, with D maybe TRBD2 (6 bases). From germline, CDR1 is SGHAT and CDR2 FQNNGV. The ends were cut back, 4 bases at V and 5 bases at J, with 9 bases in the middle. This CDR3 contains 13 residues. CDR3 residues: CASSWTGDNEQFF. The CDR3 nucleotides are TGTGCCAGCAGCTGGACGGGAGACAATGAGCAGTTCTTC.

This clonotype came up many times. The rearrangement joins TRBV29-1 to TRBJ2-2; D unclear. In germline, CDR1 is SQVTM, CDR2 ANQGSEA. The CDR3 covers 11 residues. Trimming took off 5 bases at V and 7 bases at J, with 8 bases between the two ends. For the CDR3, the DNA is TGCAGCGTTCAGTTTTTCGGGGAGCTGTTTTTT. This sequence encodes CSVQFFGELFF.